Presented here are 24 T cell receptor beta chains from one specimen sequenced in a study of CD8 T cells in Susac syndrome. Random hexamers were used to reverse transcribe an amount of roughly 0.5 to 1 ug RNA. TCRdb itself ran the immunoSEQ multiplex PCR reads through MiXCR, one entry per CDR3 protein. The table includes over 150,000 distinct CDR3 sequences, approximately 93% detected once. Material: CD4+ T cells from PBMCs. All receptors come from a human donor with multiple sclerosis.

The chain joins TRBV15 to TRBJ2-7; 8 bases are shared with TRBD1. The V segment lost 7 bases and the J segment 3 bases; nucleotides outside the gene matches: 8. CDR1 and CDR2 (germline): LNHNV, YYDKDF (reference sequence). The CDR3 is 14 amino acids. For the CDR3, the DNA is TGTGCCACCAACACGGACAGGGCAGGCTACGAGCAGTACTTC. It specifies CATNTDRAGYEQYF.

The CDR3 protein is CASSIPGRGRGGYTF. The CDR3 DNA reads TGTGCCAGTAGTATTCCGGGCAGGGGGCGCGGTGGCTACACCTTC. The genes are TRBV19 and TRBJ1-2; 8 nucleotides agree with TRBD1. The CDR3 contains 15 residues. V trimming: 3 bases; J trimming: 7 bases; junction bases outside the gene matches: 10. Per the germline V gene, CDR1 is LNHDA and CDR2 is SQIVND (reference sequence).

The chain is built from TRBV28 and TRBJ2-1; possibly TRBD2 for D (6 bases). The germline gives CDR1 MDHEN, CDR2 SYDVKM. V was cut by 7 bases and J by 0 bases, with 19 bases left in between. The CDR3 has 17 residues. The DNA for the CDR3 is TGTGCCAGCACTCCCGTGGGGGGTAAGAGCTCCTACAATGAGCAGTTCTTC. Translated, it gives CASTPVGGKSSYNEQFF.

This rearrangement joins TRBV3-1 to TRBJ2-3; D is undetermined. Trimming removed 5 bases from V and 2 bases from J, with 14 bases in between. Germline V gene data show CDR1 as LGHDT and CDR2 as YNNKEL (reference sequence). This CDR3 comprises 15 residues. CDR3 nucleotides: TGTGCCAGCAGCTCTCGCGGAGCTTACACAGATACGCAGTATTTT. Protein: CASSSRGAYTDTQYF.

The V gene is TRBV12-3 or TRBV12-4, the J gene TRBJ1-5; no reliable D call. V was clipped by 3 bases and J by 5 bases, with 8 bases between them. The CDR3 length is 13 residues. In DNA, the CDR3 is TGTGCCAGCAGTTTGAGTGAGGATCAGCCCCAGCATTTT. Translated: CASSLSEDQPQHF.

This rearrangement joins TRBV7-2 to TRBJ2-7; weak D call: TRBD1 (6 bases). V lost 4 bases and J lost 0, with 16 bases in between. This CDR3 has 16 amino acids. Germline V gene sequence: CDR1 SGHTA, CDR2 FQGNSA. The CDR3 protein is CASSSRTVLYSYEQYF. DNA for the CDR3: TGTGCCAGCAGCTCCCGGACAGTACTGTACTCCTACGAGCAGTACTTC.

This clonotype was seen only once. The V call is TRBV10-3, the J call TRBJ1-2; a possible D gene is TRBD1 (6 bases). Trimming cost V 11 bases and J 6 bases, with 19 bases left between them. Germline-derived CDR1 and CDR2 are ENHRY and SYGVKD. This CDR3 spans 13 amino acids. CDR3 DNA sequence: TGTGCCTCGCTACAGGGTGGGGGAAATGGCTACACCTTC. Translated, it gives CASLQGGGNGYTF.

This rearrangement joins TRBV29-1 to TRBJ2-5, with D possibly being TRBD2 (5 bases). The ends were cut back, 5 bases at V and 2 bases at J, with 12 bases in the middle. The CDR3 length is 13 residues. Germline CDR1 is SQVTM and CDR2 is ANQGSEA. The CDR3: CSVRGGVQETQYF. The CDR3 DNA follows: TGCAGCGTTCGGGGTGGGGTTCAAGAGACCCAGTACTTC.

The rearrangement uses TRBV4-2 and TRBJ2-5, with D unresolved. Germline CDR1 is LGHNA and CDR2 is YNFKEQ. The CDR3 consists of 13 residues. Trimming took off 1 base at V and 5 bases at J, with 8 bases between the two ends. The CDR3 DNA reads TGTGCCAGCAGCCAAGGGGAAACGGAGACCCAGTACTTC. This sequence encodes CASSQGETETQYF.

This clonotype was seen just once. The DNA of the CDR3 is TGTGCCAGCAGTGAAGGCTCTCCGGGACAGGGATACGAGCAGTACTTC. Translated: CASSEGSPGQGYEQYF. The chain recombines TRBV25-1 with TRBJ2-7; 9 nucleotides line up with TRBD1. Losses at the gene ends were 2 bases for V and 4 bases for J; bases not matched to a gene: 9. The CDR3 extends over 16 amino acids. Germline V gene sequence: CDR1 MGHDK, CDR2 SYGVNS.

The gene calls are TRBV13 and TRBJ1-4; maybe TRBD1 (6 bases). The CDR3 is made up of 15 amino acids. Germline V gene data show CDR1 as PRHDT and CDR2 as FYEKMQ (reference sequence). The V end was cut by 2 bases, the J end by 5 bases, with 12 bases between. CDR3: CASSLLGQGNEKLFF. The CDR3 DNA reads TGTGCCAGCAGCTTACTGGGCCAGGGGAATGAAAAACTGTTTTTT.

This clonotype was recorded only once. The gene calls are TRBV15 and TRBJ2-5, with D tentatively TRBD1 (5 bases). The CDR3 runs 13 residues. The germline V gene has CDR1 LNHNV and CDR2 YYDKDF (reference sequence). The V end was cut by 5 bases, the J end by 1 base, with 8 bases between. The CDR3 here is CATSLQVQETQYF. The DNA of the CDR3 is TGTGCCACCAGCTTACAGGTCCAAGAGACCCAGTACTTC.

The chain links TRBV9 to TRBJ2-5, with 9 bases aligning to TRBD2. The V gene's germline CDR1 is SGDLS and CDR2 YYNGEE. The CDR3 sequence is 16 residues long. The V gene end was trimmed by 2 bases and the J gene end by 5 bases; junction bases not matched to a gene: 10. CDR3: CASSVSGGGAGETQYF. The DNA for the CDR3 is TGTGCCAGCAGCGTGAGCGGCGGGGGGGCCGGTGAGACCCAGTACTTC.

The rearrangement uses TRBV5-4 and TRBJ2-3; 8 bases match TRBD2. Germline V gene lookup returns CDR1 SGHNT and CDR2 YYREEE (reference sequence). Trimming at V came to 0 bases and at J to 6 bases, leaving 6 bases not matched to a gene. The CDR3 sequence is 15 residues long. DNA for the CDR3: TGTGCCAGCAGCTTGGACGGGAGGGCCATTGATACGCAGTATTTT. It translates to CASSLDGRAIDTQYF.

This chain links TRBV28 with TRBJ2-1; the match to TRBD2 covers 8 bases. Trimming took 10 bases from V and 6 from J; bases not matched to a gene: 14. This CDR3 spans 15 amino acids. The V gene's germline CDR1 is MDHEN and CDR2 SYDVKM. The CDR3, as DNA: TGTGCCATCGCCAGCGGGAGTTTGGGTCTCAATGAGCAGTTCTTC. This gives the protein CAIASGSLGLNEQFF.

In DNA form, the CDR3 reads TGCGCCAGCAGTAATTCAGGACAGGGGGCGCCTATAACGACTGAAGCTTTCTTT. It specifies CASSNSGQGAPITTEAFF. This chain joins TRBV4-3 and TRBJ1-1; TRBD1 matches 11 bases. V lost 6 bases and J lost 5; bases outside the gene matches: 17. The CDR3 loop spans 18 amino acids. Germline loops: CDR1 LGHNA, CDR2 YSLEER.

The genes are TRBV15 and TRBJ2-4; TRBD2 matches at 12 bases. Germline V CDR1 and CDR2: LNHNV, YYDKDF (reference sequence). V lost 0 bases and J lost 1; bases outside the gene matches: 1. The CDR3 has 17 amino acids. The CDR3 coding sequence is TGTGCCACCAGCAGAGATGGGACTAGCGGGGCCAAAAACATTCAGTACTTC. Amino acid sequence: CATSRDGTSGAKNIQYF.

This chain connects TRBV5-1 to TRBJ1-2; D ambiguous. Trimming shortened V by 0 bases and J by 8 bases, and 11 bases separated the two germline ends. Germline assignment: CDR1 SGHRS and CDR2 YFSETQ. The CDR3 has 13 amino acids. CDR3 loop: CASSLEAGFGYTF. DNA of the CDR3: TGCGCCAGCAGCTTGGAGGCCGGGTTCGGCTACACCTTC. The variable domain in full, completed from reference TRBV5-1 and TRBJ1-2, reads KAGVTQTPRYLIKTRGQQVTLSCSPISGHRSVSWYQQTPGQGLQFLFEYFSETQRNKGNFPGRFSGRQFSNSRSEMNVSTLELGDSALYLCASSLEAGFGYTFGSGTRLTVV.

The genes are TRBV6-2 or TRBV6-3 and TRBJ2-3, with TRBD1 matching 8 bases. Unmatched junction bases numbered 3, after V lost 6 bases and J lost 1 base. This CDR3 is built from 14 residues. The germline gives CDR1 MNHEY, CDR2 SVGEGT. CDR3 protein: CASRSTGGTDTQYF. DNA of the CDR3: TGTGCCAGCAGGTCGACAGGGGGCACAGATACGCAGTATTTT.

In DNA, the CDR3 is TGTGCCAGCACCTCGGACAGGGAGGGCGAGCAGTACTTC. Residues: CASTSDREGEQYF. The chain employs TRBV2 and TRBJ2-7, with D possibly TRBD1 on 8 matching bases. From germline, CDR1 is SNHLY and CDR2 FYNNEI. With 7 bases removed from V and 6 bases from J, the gap between germline ends came to 16 bases. The CDR3 runs 13 residues. The full variable domain, in which reference TRBV2 and TRBJ2-7 provide the parts outside the CDR3, is EPEVTQTPSHQVTQMGQEVILRCVPISNHLYFYWYRQILGQKVEFLVSFYNNEISEKSEIFDDQFSVERPDGSNFTLKIRSTKLEDSAMYFCASTSDREGEQYFGPGTRLTVT.

This rearrangement joins TRBV5-8 to TRBJ2-5, with no clear D. The CDR3 consists of 15 residues. V dropped 0 bases and J dropped 5 bases, with 14 bases sitting between them. Germline V gives CDR1 SGHTS, CDR2 YDEGEE. CDR3 nucleotides: TGTGCCAGCAGCTTGGTACCGGGCACACGGGAGACCCAGTACTTC. Translated: CASSLVPGTRETQYF.

V usage is TRBV15 and J usage is TRBJ1-1; tentative D call: TRBD1 (5 bases). CDR3 length: 18 residues. Germline V CDR1 and CDR2: LNHNV, YYDKDF (reference sequence). V was shortened by 3 bases and J by 6 bases, with 26 bases between the two germline ends. This CDR3 reads CATSRDPPGRLGIAEAFF. DNA of the CDR3: TGTGCCACCAGCAGGGATCCTCCGGGACGCCTTGGGATCGCTGAAGCTTTCTTT. Full variable domain (missing parts from reference TRBV15 and TRBJ1-1): DAMVIQNPRYQVTQFGKPVTLSCSQTLNHNVMYWYQQKSSQAPKLLFHYYDKDFNNEADTPDNFQSRRPNTSFCFLDIRSPGLGDTAMYLCATSRDPPGRLGIAEAFFGQGTRLTVV.

The chain uses TRBV7-2 and TRBJ2-4; D possibly corresponds to TRBD2 (6 bases). Trimming left V 4 bases short and J 7 bases short, with 11 bases between. Germline V gives CDR1 SGHTA, CDR2 FQGNSA. The CDR3 runs to 13 residues. The CDR3 sequence is CASSSTGVNIQYF. CDR3 DNA: TGTGCCAGCAGCTCCACGGGAGTTAACATTCAGTACTTC.

The chain joins TRBV28 to TRBJ2-6; 10 bases align to TRBD1. The CDR3 has 16 amino acids. Germline V gene sequence: CDR1 MDHEN, CDR2 SYDVKM. Trimming at V came to 8 bases and at J to 3 bases, leaving 7 bases not matched to a gene. CDR3 residues: CASREGQGFGANVLTF. CDR3 sequence (DNA): TGTGCCAGCCGGGAGGGACAGGGGTTTGGGGCCAACGTCCTGACTTTC.